This T cell receptor beta chain appears in the sequencing data of a study of human T cells and chemical hapten exposure. TCRdb re-analysed the RACE reads in MiXCR, keeping a single row per CDR3 protein. The sample carries roughly 130,000 distinct CDR3 sequences, about 11% recorded once. With regard to this clonotype: The target antigen is unknown.

The CDR3 length is 11 residues. Germline V gene lookup returns CDR1 LGHDT and CDR2 YNNKEL (reference sequence). Trimming shortened V by 1 base and J by 7 bases, and 4 bases separated the two germline ends. Time point specified: patch test 3, about 24 weeks after DPC sensitization. The treatment was: therapeutic diphenylcyclopropenone sensitization with weekly scalp DPC. Ahead of applying each patch test, blood was sampled. Study results and limitations: Against controls, expanded TCRs gave rise to significantly more large CDR3 similarity clusters.

This sequence was found in a woman aged 45-65 years with alopecia areata. Some clones in this sample may be carry-over from other donors' samples. The chain combines TRBV3-1 with TRBJ1-1, with D uncertain. The specimen was whole blood, collected in connection with sensitization to the hapten diphenylcyclopropenone (DPC). In nucleotides, the CDR3 is TGTGCCAGCAGCCAAGGGCTTGAAGCTTTCTTT. It specifies CASSQGLEAFF.